This TCR beta chain emerged from a study of shared clonotypes between healthy human individuals. As for the study in general: Donors were a couple of women and three men aged 18 to 49.

Germline values: CDR1 SGHRS, CDR2 YFSETQ. The CDR3 consists of 15 residues. Trimming took 4 bases from V and 4 from J; bases not matched to a gene: 6. Study findings and constraints: A limitation of the genetic and exposure-history diversity represented arose from few donors.

Those who donated were healthy HIV-negative adults, with no recent acute infections or vaccinations reported. Source study methods: ImmunoSEQ output lacked quality scores and full-length reads, limiting matched filtering. The protocol was immunoSEQ multiplex PCR, while the TCRdb copy is restricted to in-frame clones and leaves out a portion. That table furnishes V, J and clone size, whereas the DNA furnished D and trimming. This table holds about 600,000 clones, 97% found once. This clone has a single count. Antigen: not known. Sequencing used naive CD4+ T cells sorted from blood. Subset defined: CD45RA+ positively selected. This sequence was found in a woman aged 25 to 39 in good health. V and J are TRBV5-1 and TRBJ2-3; 10 bases line up with TRBD1. CDR3 amino acids: CASSPRTGGPDTQYF. The CDR3 DNA follows: TGCGCCAGCAGCCCGAGGACAGGGGGTCCAGATACGCAGTATTTT.